These 32 T cell receptor beta chains were all obtained from the same sample, sequenced in a study of blood T cell repertoires in COVID-19. Data came from immunoSEQ multiplex PCR; TCRdb stores just in-frame clones and leaves some out. The sample records about 94,000 clones, 80% being singletons. The sequenced sample was peripheral blood. The source of these receptors is a human donor in a cohort sampled during active COVID-19.

The rearrangement joins TRBV5-1 to TRBJ2-1, with D perhaps matching TRBD2 (7 bases). V dropped 4 bases and J dropped 8 bases, with 19 bases sitting between them. Germline values: CDR1 SGHRS, CDR2 YFSETQ. The CDR3 runs to 15 residues. In DNA, the CDR3 is TGCGCCAGCAGCCCCGGGACTATGGGGGGCTATGAGCAGTTCTTC. Its translation is CASSPGTMGGYEQFF.

The rearrangement uses TRBV5-1 and TRBJ2-7; weak D call: TRBD2 (5 bases). CDR3 length equals 13 residues. V was cut by 4 bases and J by 2 bases, with 10 bases left in between. Per the germline V gene, CDR1 is SGHRS and CDR2 is YFSETQ. CDR3 sequence reads: CASSPRGAYEQYF. The CDR3 DNA follows: TGCGCCAGCAGCCCCCGGGGTGCCTACGAGCAGTACTTC.

The chain recombines TRBV18 with TRBJ2-7, with 8 bases that match TRBD2. Losses at the gene ends were 6 bases for V and 6 bases for J; bases not matched to a gene: 10. The CDR3 length is 14 residues. The germline V gene has CDR1 KGHSH and CDR2 LQKENI. CDR3 DNA: TGTGCCAGCTCCCCGGGAGCGGGAGAACCCGAGCAGTACTTC. Its translation: CASSPGAGEPEQYF.

The V gene is TRBV6-5, the J gene TRBJ2-7; possibly TRBD1 for D (5 bases). CDR3 length equals 13 residues. Trimming removed 7 bases at V and 4 bases at J, with 14 bases between. CDR1 and CDR2 from the germline V gene are MNHEY and SVGAGI. The CDR3 sequence: CASTGRGGYEQYF. In nucleotides, the CDR3 is TGTGCCAGCACCGGAAGGGGTGGGTACGAGCAGTACTTC.

This sequence joins TRBV3-1 (or the pseudogene TRBV3-2) and TRBJ1-1; 8 nucleotides agree with TRBD1. The V gene's germline CDR1 is LGHDT and CDR2 YNNKEL (reference sequence). Trimming cost V 5 bases and J 5 bases; bases outside gene matches: 10. The CDR3 loop spans 15 amino acids. The CDR3 DNA follows: TGTGCCAGCAGCGAAACAGGGGGAGGAGTAACTGAAGCTTTCTTT. This sequence encodes CASSETGGGVTEAFF.

V and J are TRBV2 and TRBJ1-4; weak D call: TRBD1 (6 bases). The V end lost 4 bases, the J end lost 7 bases, and 10 bases lay between the germline ends. CDR1 and CDR2 (germline): SNHLY, FYNNEI. The CDR3 length is 13 residues. The CDR3 reads CASSGTVREKLFF. CDR3 nucleotides: TGTGCCAGCAGTGGGACAGTCCGTGAAAAACTGTTTTTT. Looking up the rest from reference TRBV2 and TRBJ1-4 gives the full variable domain: EPEVTQTPSHQVTQMGQEVILRCVPISNHLYFYWYRQILGQKVEFLVSFYNNEISEKSEIFDDQFSVERPDGSNFTLKIRSTKLEDSAMYFCASSGTVREKLFFGSGTQLSVL.

The genes are TRBV5-1 and TRBJ2-7, with TRBD2 identical over 8 bases. The CDR3 has 14 amino acids. The V gene end was trimmed by 0 bases and the J gene end by 5 bases; junction bases not matched to a gene: 4. In germline, CDR1 is SGHRS, CDR2 YFSETQ. CDR3 coding DNA: TGCGCCAGCAGCTTGGGGATCGGGGGGGACGAGCAGTACTTC. Translation: CASSLGIGGDEQYF.

CDR3 protein: CASSKVRGSSYNSPLHF. The CDR3 nucleotides are TGTGCCAGCAGCAAAGTAAGAGGGAGCTCCTATAATTCACCCCTCCACTTT. The J gene is TRBJ1-6, the V gene TRBV21-1. TRBV21-1 is designated a pseudogene. The length of the CDR3 is 17 residues.

The CDR3 coding sequence is TGTGCCTGGAGTGTACAGGGCGCCTCCGAGCAGTACTTC. It is translated as CAWSVQGASEQYF. The chain links TRBV30 to TRBJ2-7; a weak D match, TRBD1 (6 bases). This CDR3 has 13 amino acids. CDR1 and CDR2 (germline): GTSNPN, SVGIG (reference sequence). Between the trimmed V and J ends, which lost 0 bases and 6 bases, there was a span of 12 bases. Looking up the rest from reference TRBV30 and TRBJ2-7 gives the full variable domain: SQTIHQWPATLVQPVGSPLSLECTVEGTSNPNLYWYRQAAGRGLQLLFYSVGIGQISSEVPQNLSASRPQDRQFILSSKKLLLSDSGFYLCAWSVQGASEQYFGPGTRLTVT.

The chain links TRBV28 to TRBJ2-7; D is possibly TRBD1 (6 bases). The V and J ends lost 8 bases and 3 bases respectively, with 11 bases between them. Germline values: CDR1 MDHEN, CDR2 SYDVKM. This CDR3 is built from 12 residues. In DNA form, the CDR3 reads TGTGCCAGCCATACAGGGCACTACGAGCAGTACTTC. This encodes CASHTGHYEQYF.

This clone showed up just once. The rearrangement links TRBV7-9 to TRBJ1-1, with a weak D call TRBD1 (5 bases). Germline V gene sequence: CDR1 SEHNR, CDR2 FQNEAQ (reference sequence). The CDR3 sequence is 16 residues long. V was shortened by 2 bases and J by 5 bases, with 18 bases between the two germline ends. In DNA, the CDR3 is TGTGCCAGCAGCTTAAAATTTCAGGGAAGAAATACTGAAGCTTTCTTT. It is translated as CASSLKFQGRNTEAFF.

This chain links TRBV27 with TRBJ1-2; weak D call: TRBD1 (5 bases). The CDR3 sequence is 14 residues long. Germline assignment: CDR1 MNHEY and CDR2 SMNVEV (reference sequence). Trimming left V 7 bases short and J 4 bases short, with 16 bases between. This chain's CDR3 is CASNSGGSAYGYTF. The CDR3 DNA reads TGTGCCAGCAACTCGGGGGGGTCGGCCTATGGCTACACCTTC.

The V and J genes are TRBV19 and TRBJ2-7; 9 bases fit TRBD1. The V and J ends lost 5 bases and 6 bases, in that order; junction bases with no gene match: 5. Germline V gene lookup returns CDR1 LNHDA and CDR2 SQIVND (reference sequence). CDR3 length equals 13 residues. Written as DNA, the CDR3 is TGTGCCAGTAGTTCACAGGGGGCGGGCGAGCAGTACTTC. This translates into CASSSQGAGEQYF. Filled out from reference TRBV19 and TRBJ2-7, the complete variable domain reads DGGITQSPKYLFRKEGQNVTLSCEQNLNHDAMYWYRQDPGQGLRLIYYSQIVNDFQKGDIAEGYSVSREKKESFPLTVTSAQKNPTAFYLCASSSQGAGEQYFGPGTRLTVT.

The chain links TRBV6-5 to TRBJ2-7, with 13 bases aligning to TRBD2. The CDR3 is made up of 14 amino acids. Per the germline V gene, CDR1 is MNHEY and CDR2 is SVGAGI. The junction had 6 bases not matched to a gene; V was cut back by 6 bases and J by 7 bases. The CDR3 protein is CASRRTSGSLEQYF. The CDR3 nucleotides are TGTGCCAGCAGAAGGACTAGCGGGAGCTTAGAGCAGTACTTC.

The chain's CDR3 is CASSRTTNQPQHF. CDR3 sequence (DNA): TGTGCCAGTAGTCGCACAACCAATCAGCCCCAGCATTTT. The rearrangement joins TRBV19 to TRBJ1-5, with no clear D. V was clipped by 5 bases and J by 3 bases, with 8 bases between them. Per the germline V gene, CDR1 is LNHDA and CDR2 is SQIVND (reference sequence). This CDR3 region has 13 residues.

The chain recombines TRBV28 with TRBJ1-3; the D gene is possibly TRBD1 (6 bases). The CDR3 is 13 amino acids. From germline, CDR1 is MDHEN and CDR2 SYDVKM. With 3 bases removed from V and 7 bases from J, the gap between germline ends came to 10 bases. DNA of the CDR3: TGTGCCAGCAGTTTCCAGGGGCGGAACACCATATATTTT. Its protein product is CASSFQGRNTIYF.

The V call is TRBV5-5, the J call TRBJ1-2; D unresolved. The germline gives CDR1 SGHKS, CDR2 YYEKEE (reference sequence). Trimming left V 4 bases short and J 4 bases short, with 11 bases between. This CDR3 has 13 residues. CDR3 nucleotide sequence: TGTGCCAGCAGCCCCGGTGCTGGCTATGGCTACACCTTC. Translation: CASSPGAGYGYTF.

This rearrangement joins TRBV10-3 to TRBJ2-7, with no clear D. V lost 2 bases and J 12 bases, leaving 20 bases between the germline ends. Germline CDR1 reads ENHRY; CDR2 reads SYGVKD. The CDR3 totals 14 residues. The CDR3 coding sequence is TGTGCCATCAGTGAGACCTCTGACTCCAGTCCGCCGTACTTC. It translates to CAISETSDSSPPYF.

This chain connects TRBV6-6 to TRBJ1-1; D remains ambiguous. Germline CDR1 MNHNY, CDR2 SVGAGI (reference sequence). Trimming cost V 2 bases and J 6 bases, with 7 bases left between them. The CDR3 length is 12 residues. For the CDR3, the DNA is TGTGCCAGCAGTTACGCGGGTCCTGAAGCTTTCTTT. Translation: CASSYAGPEAFF.

This clone has only one observation. This chain joins TRBV28 and TRBJ2-7, with TRBD1 identical over 7 bases. This CDR3 region has 14 residues. In germline, CDR1 is MDHEN, CDR2 SYDVKM. The trim removed 7 bases at V and 0 bases at J, leaving 6 bases unmatched. CDR3 residues: CASTNRDSSYEQYF. DNA of the CDR3: TGTGCCAGCACCAACCGGGACAGCTCCTACGAGCAGTACTTC.

This clone was seen once. Other DNA sequences in this sample translate to the same CDR3. This chain joins TRBV5-1 and TRBJ2-7; D possibly corresponds to TRBD2 (7 bases). This CDR3 is 15 amino acids long. CDR1 and CDR2 (germline): SGHRS, YFSETQ. Trimming cost V 7 bases and J 6 bases, with 23 bases left between them. CDR3 region: CASVRGGGGPLEQYF. CDR3 sequence (DNA): TGCGCCAGCGTCAGGGGAGGGGGGGGTCCTCTCGAGCAGTACTTC.

This clone was counted a few times. The chain couples TRBV5-6 to TRBJ2-7; no clear D gene. The germline gives CDR1 SGHDT, CDR2 YYEEEE. Trimming cost V 2 bases and J 2 bases, with 8 bases left between them. The CDR3 consists of 13 residues. The CDR3 region is CASSFQSAYEQYF. CDR3 DNA: TGTGCCAGCAGCTTCCAATCAGCCTACGAGCAGTACTTC. Based on the CDR3 plus reference TRBV5-6 and TRBJ2-7, the full variable domain is DAGVTQSPTHLIKTRGQQVTLRCSPKSGHDTVSWYQQALGQGPQFIFQYYEEEERQRGNFPDRFSGHQFPNYSSELNVNALLLGDSALYLCASSFQSAYEQYFGPGTRLTVT.

The chain joins TRBV9 to TRBJ1-3; D unresolved. The CDR3 covers 14 residues. Germline CDR1 SGDLS, CDR2 YYNGEE. Trimming took off 0 bases at V and 4 bases at J, with 8 bases between the two ends. CDR3: CASSVGGLGNTIYF. The CDR3 region has the DNA TGTGCCAGCAGCGTAGGAGGACTCGGAAACACCATATATTTT.

This chain links TRBV27 with TRBJ1-4, with D uncertain. There are 16 residues in the CDR3. Per the germline V gene, CDR1 is MNHEY and CDR2 is SMNVEV (reference sequence). V shed 5 bases and J shed 8 bases, with 21 bases lying between them. The DNA for the CDR3 is TGTGCCAGCAGTCCTAAAAACTTGCGGATTGTGGAAAAACTGTTTTTT. Translation gives CASSPKNLRIVEKLFF.

This clone appeared a few times. This chain joins TRBV6-5 and TRBJ2-7, with 7 nucleotides matching TRBD1. The germline CDR1 and CDR2 sequences are MNHEY and SVGAGI. V was pared by 6 bases and J by 3 bases, with 5 bases of the junction left unmatched. This CDR3 is 13 amino acids long. CDR3 DNA: TGTGCCAGCAGGAAAGGACAGGTCTACGAGCAGTACTTC. Its translation is CASRKGQVYEQYF.

In this sample, this clone turned up once. The same CDR3 arises from other DNA sequences in this sample as well. The chain recombines TRBV4-1 with TRBJ2-7, with TRBD1 matching over 8 bases. The V gene end was trimmed by 1 base and the J gene end by 1 base; junction bases not matched to a gene: 0. Germline CDR1 MGHRA, CDR2 YSYEKL. This CDR3 spans 14 amino acids. This CDR3 is CASSQGQGSYEQYF. In nucleotides, the CDR3 is TGCGCCAGCAGCCAAGGACAGGGGTCCTACGAGCAGTACTTC.

V and J are TRBV6-6 and TRBJ1-6; maybe TRBD1 (6 bases). The CDR3 length is 14 residues. V dropped 5 bases and J dropped 7 bases, with 12 bases sitting between them. CDR1 is MNHNY and CDR2 is SVGAGI in the germline V gene (reference sequence). The CDR3 DNA reads as TGTGCCAGCAGTAAACAAACAGGGAATTCACCCCTCCACTTT. It yields the protein CASSKQTGNSPLHF.

This chain uses TRBV19 with TRBJ2-7; 8 positions agree with TRBD2. Trimming cost V 3 bases and J 5 bases; bases outside gene matches: 15. Germline-derived CDR1 and CDR2 are LNHDA and SQIVND (reference sequence). This CDR3 region has 17 residues. For the CDR3, the DNA is TGTGCCAGTAGTATGACCCCCCGCGGTAGCGGGATCAACGAGCAGTACTTC. This codes for CASSMTPRGSGINEQYF.

The rearrangement links TRBV7-9 to TRBJ2-1, with a weak D call TRBD1 (5 bases). V was pared by 2 bases and J by 9 bases, with 8 bases between. CDR3 length: 12 residues. Germline assignment: CDR1 SEHNR and CDR2 FQNEAQ (reference sequence). This CDR3 reads CASSLSRGEQFF. In nucleotides, the CDR3 is TGTGCCAGCAGCTTAAGTAGGGGTGAGCAGTTCTTC.

This chain uses TRBV28 with TRBJ1-2, with 8 positions matching TRBD1. The CDR3 runs 15 residues. Germline V gene data show CDR1 as MDHEN and CDR2 as SYDVKM. The ends lost 2 bases at V and 4 bases at J; junction bases unmatched: 6. As DNA, the CDR3 is TGTGCCAGCAGTTTAGTCAGGGGGCGAGCCTATGGCTACACCTTC. Translating it yields CASSLVRGRAYGYTF.

V and J are TRBV30 and TRBJ1-6, with D unclear. Germline CDR1 is GTSNPN and CDR2 is SVGIG (reference sequence). V was trimmed by 0 bases and J by 7 bases, leaving 7 bases between them. The length of the CDR3 is 13 residues. For the CDR3, the DNA is TGTGCCTGGAGTGTACTCGTGAATTCACCCCTCCACTTT. Protein: CAWSVLVNSPLHF.

V usage is TRBV4-1 and J usage is TRBJ2-5; a weak D match, TRBD1 (6 bases). The CDR3 spans 16 residues. Looked up from germline, CDR1 is MGHRA and CDR2 is YSYEKL. Trimming cost V 1 base and J 1 base, with 13 bases left between them. DNA of the CDR3: TGCGCCAGCAGCCAAGGACGGACAGTCACCCAAGAGACCCAGTACTTC. Amino acid sequence: CASSQGRTVTQETQYF.